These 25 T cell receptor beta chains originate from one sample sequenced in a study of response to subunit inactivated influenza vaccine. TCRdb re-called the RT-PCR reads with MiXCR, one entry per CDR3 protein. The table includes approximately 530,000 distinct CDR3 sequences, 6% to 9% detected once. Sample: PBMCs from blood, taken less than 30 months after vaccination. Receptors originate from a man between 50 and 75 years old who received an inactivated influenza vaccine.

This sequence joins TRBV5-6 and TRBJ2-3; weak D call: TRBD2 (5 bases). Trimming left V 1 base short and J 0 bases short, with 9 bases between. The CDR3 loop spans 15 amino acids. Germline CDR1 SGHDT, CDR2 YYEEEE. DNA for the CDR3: TGTGCCAGCAGCTTGAGCGGTAGTAGCACAGATACGCAGTATTTT. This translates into CASSLSGSSTDTQYF.

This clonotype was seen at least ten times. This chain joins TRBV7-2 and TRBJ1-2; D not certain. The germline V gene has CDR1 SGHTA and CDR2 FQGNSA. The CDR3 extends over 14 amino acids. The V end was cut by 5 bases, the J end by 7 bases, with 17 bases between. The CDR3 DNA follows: TGTGCCAGCAGCCCCGAACGGGTGAGGAGTGGCTACACCTTC. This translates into CASSPERVRSGYTF.

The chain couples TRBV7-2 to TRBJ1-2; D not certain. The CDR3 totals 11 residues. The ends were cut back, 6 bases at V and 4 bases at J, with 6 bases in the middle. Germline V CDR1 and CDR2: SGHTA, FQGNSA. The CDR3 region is CASSWIYGYTF. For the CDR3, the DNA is TGTGCCAGCAGTTGGATCTATGGCTACACCTTC.

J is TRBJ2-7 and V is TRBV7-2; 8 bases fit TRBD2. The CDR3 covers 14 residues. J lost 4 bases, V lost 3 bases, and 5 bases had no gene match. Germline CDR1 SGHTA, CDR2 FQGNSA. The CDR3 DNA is TGTGCCAGCAGCTTGGGAGGGACTAGGTACGAGCAGTACTTC. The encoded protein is CASSLGGTRYEQYF.

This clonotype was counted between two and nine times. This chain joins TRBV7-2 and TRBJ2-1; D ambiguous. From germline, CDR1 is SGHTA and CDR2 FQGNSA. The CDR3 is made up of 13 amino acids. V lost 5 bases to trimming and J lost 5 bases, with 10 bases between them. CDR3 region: CASSPYMHNEQFF. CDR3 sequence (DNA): TGTGCCAGCAGCCCCTACATGCACAATGAGCAGTTCTTC.

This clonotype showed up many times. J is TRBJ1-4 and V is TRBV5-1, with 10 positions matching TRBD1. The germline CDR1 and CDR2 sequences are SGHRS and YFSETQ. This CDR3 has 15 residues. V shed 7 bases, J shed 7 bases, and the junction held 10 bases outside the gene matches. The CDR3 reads CASAPGQGGREKLFF. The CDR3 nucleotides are TGCGCCAGCGCCCCCGGACAGGGGGGGCGTGAAAAACTGTTTTTT.

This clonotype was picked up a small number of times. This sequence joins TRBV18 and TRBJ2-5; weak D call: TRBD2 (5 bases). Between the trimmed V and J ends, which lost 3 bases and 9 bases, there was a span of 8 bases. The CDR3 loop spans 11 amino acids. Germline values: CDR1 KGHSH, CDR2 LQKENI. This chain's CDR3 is CASSPGSPQYF. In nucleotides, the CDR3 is TGTGCCAGCTCACCGGGGAGTCCCCAGTACTTC.

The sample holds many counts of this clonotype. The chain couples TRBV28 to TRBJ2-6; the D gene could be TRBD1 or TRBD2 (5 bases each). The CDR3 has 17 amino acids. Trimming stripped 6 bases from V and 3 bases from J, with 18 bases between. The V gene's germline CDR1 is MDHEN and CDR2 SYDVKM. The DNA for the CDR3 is TGTGCCAGCAGCCCCGGTGGGGGTAGCTTTGGGGCCAACGTCCTGACTTTC. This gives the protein CASSPGGGSFGANVLTF.

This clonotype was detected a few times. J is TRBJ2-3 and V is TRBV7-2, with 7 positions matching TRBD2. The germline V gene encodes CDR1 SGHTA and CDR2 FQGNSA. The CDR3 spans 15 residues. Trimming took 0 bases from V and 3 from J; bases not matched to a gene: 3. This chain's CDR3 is CASSLAFSGTDTQYF. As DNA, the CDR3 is TGTGCCAGCAGCTTAGCTTTTAGCGGGACAGATACGCAGTATTTT.

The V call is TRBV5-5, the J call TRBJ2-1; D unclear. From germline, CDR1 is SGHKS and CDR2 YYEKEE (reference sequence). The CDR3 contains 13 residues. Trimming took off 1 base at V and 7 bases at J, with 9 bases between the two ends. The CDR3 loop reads CASSLFQTNEQFF. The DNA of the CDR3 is TGTGCCAGCAGCTTGTTTCAGACGAATGAGCAGTTCTTC.

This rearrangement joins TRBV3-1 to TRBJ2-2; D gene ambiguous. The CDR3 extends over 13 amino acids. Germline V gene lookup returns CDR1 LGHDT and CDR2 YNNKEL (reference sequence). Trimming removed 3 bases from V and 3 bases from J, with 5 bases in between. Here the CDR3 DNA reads TGTGCCAGCAGCCACCCTTACACCGGGGAGCTGTTTTTT. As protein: CASSHPYTGELFF.

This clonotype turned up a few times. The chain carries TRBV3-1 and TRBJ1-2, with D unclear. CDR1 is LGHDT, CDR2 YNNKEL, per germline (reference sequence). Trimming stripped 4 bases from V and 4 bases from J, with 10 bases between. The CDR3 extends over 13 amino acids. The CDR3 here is CASSPLQSYGYTF. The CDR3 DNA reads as TGTGCCAGCAGCCCTCTGCAGAGCTATGGCTACACCTTC.

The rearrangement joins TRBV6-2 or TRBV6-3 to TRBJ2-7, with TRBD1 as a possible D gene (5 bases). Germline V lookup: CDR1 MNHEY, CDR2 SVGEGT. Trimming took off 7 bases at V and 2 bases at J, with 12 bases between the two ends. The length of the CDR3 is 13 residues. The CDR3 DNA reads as TGTGCCAGCACCTGGACACCTGCCTACGAGCAGTACTTC. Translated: CASTWTPAYEQYF.

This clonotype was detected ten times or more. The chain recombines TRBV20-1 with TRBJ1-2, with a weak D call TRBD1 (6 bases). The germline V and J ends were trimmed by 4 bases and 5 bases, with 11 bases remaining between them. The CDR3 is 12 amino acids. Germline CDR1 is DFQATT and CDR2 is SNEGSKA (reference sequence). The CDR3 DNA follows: TGCAGTGCTAAGACAGGCTGGTATGGCTACACCTTC. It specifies CSAKTGWYGYTF.

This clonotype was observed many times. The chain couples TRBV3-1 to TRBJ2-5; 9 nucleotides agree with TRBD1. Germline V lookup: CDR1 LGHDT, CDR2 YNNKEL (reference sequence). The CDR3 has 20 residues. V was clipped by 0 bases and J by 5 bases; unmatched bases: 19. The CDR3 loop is CASSQDHGQGIPHNTETQYF. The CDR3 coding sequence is TGTGCCAGCAGCCAAGATCACGGACAGGGGATCCCCCACAACACGGAGACCCAGTACTTC.

CDR3 coding DNA: TGTGCCAGCAGCCCCGGGACAGGGCCTGATACGCAGTATTTT. Translated, it gives CASSPGTGPDTQYF. The rearrangement uses TRBV7-9 and TRBJ2-3, with TRBD1 identical over 9 bases. The CDR3 covers 14 residues. CDR1 is SEHNR, CDR2 FQNEAQ, per germline (reference sequence). V shed 5 bases, J shed 6 bases, and the junction held 6 bases outside the gene matches.

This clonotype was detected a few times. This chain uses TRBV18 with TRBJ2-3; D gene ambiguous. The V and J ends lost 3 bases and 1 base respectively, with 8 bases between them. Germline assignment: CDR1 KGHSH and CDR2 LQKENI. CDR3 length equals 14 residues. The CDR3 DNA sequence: TGTGCCAGCTCACCCCCGATGGGCACAGATACGCAGTATTTT. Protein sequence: CASSPPMGTDTQYF.

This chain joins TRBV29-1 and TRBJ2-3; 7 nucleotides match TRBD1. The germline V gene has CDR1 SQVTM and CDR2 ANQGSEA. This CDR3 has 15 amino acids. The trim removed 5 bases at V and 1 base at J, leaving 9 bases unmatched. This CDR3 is CSVTSYRGRTDTQYF. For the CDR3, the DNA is TGCAGCGTTACCTCTTACAGGGGACGCACAGATACGCAGTATTTT.

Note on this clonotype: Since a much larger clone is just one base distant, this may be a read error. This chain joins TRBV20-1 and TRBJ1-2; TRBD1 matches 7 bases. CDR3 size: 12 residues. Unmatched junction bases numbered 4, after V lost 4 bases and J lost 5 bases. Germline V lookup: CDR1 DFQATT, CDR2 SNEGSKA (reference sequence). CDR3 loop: CSAIRTGYGYTF. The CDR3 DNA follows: TGCAGTGCTATCCGGACAGGATATGGCTACACCTTC.

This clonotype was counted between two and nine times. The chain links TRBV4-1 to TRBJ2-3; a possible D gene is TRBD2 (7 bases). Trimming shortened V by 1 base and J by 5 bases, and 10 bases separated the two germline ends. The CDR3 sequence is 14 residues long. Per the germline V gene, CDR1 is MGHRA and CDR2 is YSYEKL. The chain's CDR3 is CASSQGGGQDTQYF. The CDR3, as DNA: TGCGCCAGCAGCCAAGGGGGGGGGCAAGATACGCAGTATTTT.

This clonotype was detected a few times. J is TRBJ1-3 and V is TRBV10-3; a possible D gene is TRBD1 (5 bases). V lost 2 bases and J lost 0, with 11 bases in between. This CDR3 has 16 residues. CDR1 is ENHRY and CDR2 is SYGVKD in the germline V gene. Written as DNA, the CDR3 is TGTGCCATCAGTGAGGGGCCGGGACGCTCTGGAAACACCATATATTTT. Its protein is CAISEGPGRSGNTIYF.

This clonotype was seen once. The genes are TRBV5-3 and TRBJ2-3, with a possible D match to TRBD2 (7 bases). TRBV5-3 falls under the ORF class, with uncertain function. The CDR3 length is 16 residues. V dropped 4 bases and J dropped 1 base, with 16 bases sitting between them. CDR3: CARSGSGTFRTDTQYF. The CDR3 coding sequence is TGTGCCAGAAGCGGAAGCGGGACATTCCGCACAGATACGCAGTATTTT.

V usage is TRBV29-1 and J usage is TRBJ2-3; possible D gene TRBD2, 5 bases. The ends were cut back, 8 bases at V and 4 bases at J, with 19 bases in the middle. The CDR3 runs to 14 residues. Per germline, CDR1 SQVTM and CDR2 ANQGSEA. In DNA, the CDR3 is TGCAGCACTTGCCGGGGTAGTGTCGCAGATACGCAGTATTTT. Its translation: CSTCRGSVADTQYF.

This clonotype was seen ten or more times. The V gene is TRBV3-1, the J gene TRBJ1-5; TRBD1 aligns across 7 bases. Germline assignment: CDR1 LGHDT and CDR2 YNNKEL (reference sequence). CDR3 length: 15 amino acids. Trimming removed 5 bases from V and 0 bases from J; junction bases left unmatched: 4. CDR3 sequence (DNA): TGTGCCAGCAGCAAGACAGGGAATAGCAATCAGCCCCAGCATTTT. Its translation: CASSKTGNSNQPQHF. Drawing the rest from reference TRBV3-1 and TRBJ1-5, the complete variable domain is DTAVSQTPKYLVTQMGNDKSIKCEQNLGHDTMYWYKQDSKKFLKIMFSYNNKELIINETVPNRFSPKSPDKAHLNLHINSLELGDSAVYFCASSKTGNSNQPQHFGDGTRLSIL.

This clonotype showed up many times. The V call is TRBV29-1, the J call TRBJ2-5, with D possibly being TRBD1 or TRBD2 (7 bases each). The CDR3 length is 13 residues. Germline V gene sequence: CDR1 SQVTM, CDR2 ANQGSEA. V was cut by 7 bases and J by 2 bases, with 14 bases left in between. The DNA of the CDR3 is TGCAGCGGGGGGGGACAGAGACAAGAGACCCAGTACTTC. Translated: CSGGGQRQETQYF.